These T cell receptor beta chains were read from a single sample in a study of Graves' ophthalmopathy and Graves' hyperthyroidism. TCRdb fed the multiplex PCR reads into MiXCR, producing one record per CDR3 protein. The sample carries hundreds of thousands of distinct CDR3 sequences, more than 20% recorded once. Sequencing was done on a sample of peripheral blood. The receptors derive from a woman aged 18-29 years with stable Graves' hyperthyroidism. CDR3s include the opening cysteine and the closing phenylalanine or tryptophan. The order of the fields is J gene, D gene, V gene, clone size, CDR3 DNA, CDR3 protein. A D gene is named only where the DNA matches it firmly. Clone size is not always given. Where it is, it says once, few, many or a class for expanded clones.

>TRBJ2-7|-|TRBV28|many
TGTGCCAGCAGTTATGGACGGGGCTACGAGCAGTACTTC
CASSYGRGYEQYF
>TRBJ2-6|TRBD2|TRBV20-1|many
TGCAGTGCTAGAGTCCTCCCTACTAGCGGGAGGGGTGGGGCCAACGTCCTGACTTTC
CSARVLPTSGRGGANVLTF
>TRBJ1-6|-|TRBV4-2|few
TGTGCCAGCAGCCAAGATCCCGGGAATTCACCCCTCCACTTT
CASSQDPGNSPLHF
>TRBJ1-2|-|TRBV12-3/TRBV12-4|many
TGTGCCAGCAGGAGTGGAGGGGGGGAGGGTAACTATGGCTACACCTTC
CASRSGGGEGNYGYTF
>TRBJ1-1|-|TRBV5-1|-
TGCGCCAGCAGCTATAGCTACGGGGGAGTGACTGAAGCTTTCTTT
CASSYSYGGVTEAFF
>TRBJ2-5|-|TRBV28|many
TGTGCCAGCAGATCATCCGGGACGCAAGAAGAGACCCAGTACTTC
CASRSSGTQEETQYF
>TRBJ2-2|-|TRBV18|few
TGTGCCAGCTCACCACCTCAGGGTGGGGCCACCGGGGAGCTGTTTTTT
CASSPPQGGATGELFF
>TRBJ1-5|TRBD1|TRBV19|-
TGTGCCAGTAGTTATGGACAGGGTGCGAGGCAGCCCCAGCATTTT
CASSYGQGARQPQHF
>TRBJ2-7|-|TRBV20-1|many
TGCAGTGCTAGGGGACTGACAGGGTACGACGAGCAGTACTTC
CSARGLTGYDEQYF
>TRBJ1-5|-|TRBV19|-
TGTGCCAGTAGTCCGAGGCGAGATTATAGCAATCAGCCCCAGCATTTT
CASSPRRDYSNQPQHF
>TRBJ2-7|-|TRBV20-1|many
TGCAGTGCTAACCAAGCGGAGATGAGCTCCTACGAGCAGTACTTC
CSANQAEMSSYEQYF